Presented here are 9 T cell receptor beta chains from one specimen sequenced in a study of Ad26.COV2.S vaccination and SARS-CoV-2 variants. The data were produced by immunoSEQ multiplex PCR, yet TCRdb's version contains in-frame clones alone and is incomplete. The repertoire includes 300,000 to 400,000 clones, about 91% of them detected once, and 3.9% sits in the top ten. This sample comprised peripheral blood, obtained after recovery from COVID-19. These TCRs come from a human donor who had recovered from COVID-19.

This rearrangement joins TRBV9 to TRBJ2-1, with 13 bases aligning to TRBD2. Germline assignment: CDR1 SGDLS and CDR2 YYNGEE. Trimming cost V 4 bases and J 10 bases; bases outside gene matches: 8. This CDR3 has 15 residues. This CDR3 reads CASSPTSGGAREQFF. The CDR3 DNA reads TGTGCCAGCAGCCCCACTAGCGGGGGGGCGCGGGAGCAGTTCTTC. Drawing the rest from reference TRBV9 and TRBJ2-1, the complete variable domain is DSGVTQTPKHLITATGQRVTLRCSPRSGDLSVYWYQQSLDQGLQFLIQYYNGEERAKGNILERFSAQQFPDLHSELNLSSLELGDSALYFCASSPTSGGAREQFFGPGTRLTVL.

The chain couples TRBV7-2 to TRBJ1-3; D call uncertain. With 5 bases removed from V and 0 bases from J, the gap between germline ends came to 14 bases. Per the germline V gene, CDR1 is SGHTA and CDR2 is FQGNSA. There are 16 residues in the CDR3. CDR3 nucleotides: TGTGCCAGCAGCCCCGGTGGGTTCAGCTCTGGAAACACCATATATTTT. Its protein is CASSPGGFSSGNTIYF.

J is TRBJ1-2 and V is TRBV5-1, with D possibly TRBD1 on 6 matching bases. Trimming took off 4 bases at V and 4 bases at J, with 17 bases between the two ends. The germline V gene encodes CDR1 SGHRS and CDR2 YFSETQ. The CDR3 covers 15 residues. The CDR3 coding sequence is TGCGCCAGCAGCCTTAGGGAACAGGGAACCTATGGCTACACCTTC. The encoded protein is CASSLREQGTYGYTF.

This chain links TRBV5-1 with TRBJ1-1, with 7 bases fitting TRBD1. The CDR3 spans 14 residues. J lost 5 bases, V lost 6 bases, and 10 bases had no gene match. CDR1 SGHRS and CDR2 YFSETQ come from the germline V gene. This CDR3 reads CASTNRGSGTEAFF. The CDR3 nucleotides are TGCGCCAGCACCAACAGGGGAAGTGGTACTGAAGCTTTCTTT. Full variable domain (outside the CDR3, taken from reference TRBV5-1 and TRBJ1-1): KAGVTQTPRYLIKTRGQQVTLSCSPISGHRSVSWYQQTPGQGLQFLFEYFSETQRNKGNFPGRFSGRQFSNSRSEMNVSTLELGDSALYLCASTNRGSGTEAFFGQGTRLTVV.

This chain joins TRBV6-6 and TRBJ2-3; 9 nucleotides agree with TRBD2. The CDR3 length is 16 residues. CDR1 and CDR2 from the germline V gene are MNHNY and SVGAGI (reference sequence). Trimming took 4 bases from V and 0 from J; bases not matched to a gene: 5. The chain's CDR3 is CASSLTSGASTDTQYF. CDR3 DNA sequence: TGTGCCAGCAGTTTGACTAGCGGTGCTAGCACAGATACGCAGTATTTT.

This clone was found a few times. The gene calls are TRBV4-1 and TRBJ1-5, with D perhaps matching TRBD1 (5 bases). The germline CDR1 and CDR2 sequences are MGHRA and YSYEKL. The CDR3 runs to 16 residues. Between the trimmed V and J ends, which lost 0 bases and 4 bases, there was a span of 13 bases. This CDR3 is CASSQEPQGGNQPQHF. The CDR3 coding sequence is TGCGCCAGCAGCCAAGAACCGCAGGGAGGAAATCAGCCCCAGCATTTT.

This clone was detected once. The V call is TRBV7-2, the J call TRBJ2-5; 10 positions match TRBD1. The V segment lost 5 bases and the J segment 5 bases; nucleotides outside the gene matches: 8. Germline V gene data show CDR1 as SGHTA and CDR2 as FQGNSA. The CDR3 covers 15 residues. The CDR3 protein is CASSLGTGVVETQYF. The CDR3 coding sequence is TGTGCCAGCAGCCTCGGGACAGGGGTTGTGGAGACCCAGTACTTC.

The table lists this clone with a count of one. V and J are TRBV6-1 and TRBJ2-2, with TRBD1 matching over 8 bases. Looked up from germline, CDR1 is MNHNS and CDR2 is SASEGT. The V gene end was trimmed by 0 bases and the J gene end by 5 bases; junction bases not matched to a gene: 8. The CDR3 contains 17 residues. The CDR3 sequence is CASSEAAGGAGTGELFF. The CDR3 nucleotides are TGTGCCAGCAGTGAAGCGGCAGGGGGCGCAGGAACCGGGGAGCTGTTTTTT.

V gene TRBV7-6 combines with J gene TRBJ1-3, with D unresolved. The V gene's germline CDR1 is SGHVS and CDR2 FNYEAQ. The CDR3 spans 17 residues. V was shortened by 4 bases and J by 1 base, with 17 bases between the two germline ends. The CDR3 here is CASSSSSRFPSGNTIYF. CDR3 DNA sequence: TGTGCCAGCAGCTCCAGCTCTAGATTCCCTTCTGGAAACACCATATATTTT. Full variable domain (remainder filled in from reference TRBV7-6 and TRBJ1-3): GAGVSQSPRYKVTKRGQDVALRCDPISGHVSLYWYRQALGQGPEFLTYFNYEAQQDKSGLPNDRFSAERPEGSISTLTIQRTEQRDSAMYRCASSSSSRFPSGNTIYFGEGSWLTVV.